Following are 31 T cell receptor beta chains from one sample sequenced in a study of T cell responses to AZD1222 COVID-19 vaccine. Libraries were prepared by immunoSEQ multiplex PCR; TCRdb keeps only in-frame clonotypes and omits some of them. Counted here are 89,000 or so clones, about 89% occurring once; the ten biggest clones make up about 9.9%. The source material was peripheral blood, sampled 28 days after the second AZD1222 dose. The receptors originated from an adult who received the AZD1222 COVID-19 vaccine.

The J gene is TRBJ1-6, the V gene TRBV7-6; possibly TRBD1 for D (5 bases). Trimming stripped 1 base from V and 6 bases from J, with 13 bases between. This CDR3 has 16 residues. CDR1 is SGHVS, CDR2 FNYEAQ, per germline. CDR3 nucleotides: TGTGCCAGCAGCTTAGGGGGACGGGAACTTAATTCACCCCTCCACTTT. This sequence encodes CASSLGGRELNSPLHF. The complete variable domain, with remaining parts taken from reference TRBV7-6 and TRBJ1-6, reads GAGVSQSPRYKVTKRGQDVALRCDPISGHVSLYWYRQALGQGPEFLTYFNYEAQQDKSGLPNDRFSAERPEGSISTLTIQRTEQRDSAMYRCASSLGGRELNSPLHFGNGTRLTVT.

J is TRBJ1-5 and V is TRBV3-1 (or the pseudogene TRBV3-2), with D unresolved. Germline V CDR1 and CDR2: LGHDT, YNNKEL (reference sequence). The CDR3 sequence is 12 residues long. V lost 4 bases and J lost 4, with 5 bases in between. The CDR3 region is CASSLNNQPQHF. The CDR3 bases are TGTGCCAGCAGCCTAAATAATCAGCCCCAGCATTTT.

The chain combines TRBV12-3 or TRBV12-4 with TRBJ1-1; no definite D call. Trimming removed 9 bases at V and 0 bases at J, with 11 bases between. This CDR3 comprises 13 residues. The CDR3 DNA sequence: TGTGCCAGTACGGAGTCCATGAACACTGAAGCTTTCTTT. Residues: CASTESMNTEAFF.

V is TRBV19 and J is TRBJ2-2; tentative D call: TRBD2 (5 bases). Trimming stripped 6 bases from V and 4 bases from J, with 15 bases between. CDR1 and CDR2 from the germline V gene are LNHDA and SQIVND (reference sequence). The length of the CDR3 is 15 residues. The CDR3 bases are TGTGCCAGTAGAGTTCGGCTAGCTACCACCGGGGAGCTGTTTTTT. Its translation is CASRVRLATTGELFF.

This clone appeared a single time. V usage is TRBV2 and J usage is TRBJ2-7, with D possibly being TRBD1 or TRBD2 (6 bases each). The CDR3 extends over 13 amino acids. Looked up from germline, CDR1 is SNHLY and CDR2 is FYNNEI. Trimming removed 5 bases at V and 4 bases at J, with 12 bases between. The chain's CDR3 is CASSLGGGYEQYF. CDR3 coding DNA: TGTGCCAGCAGTCTTGGAGGGGGGTACGAGCAGTACTTC.

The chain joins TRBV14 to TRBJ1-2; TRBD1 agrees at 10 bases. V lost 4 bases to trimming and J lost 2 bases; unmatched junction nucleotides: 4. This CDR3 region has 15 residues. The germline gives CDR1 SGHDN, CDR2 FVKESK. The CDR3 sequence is CASSPTGGSNYGYTF. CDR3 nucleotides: TGTGCCAGCAGCCCGACAGGGGGCTCCAACTATGGCTACACCTTC.

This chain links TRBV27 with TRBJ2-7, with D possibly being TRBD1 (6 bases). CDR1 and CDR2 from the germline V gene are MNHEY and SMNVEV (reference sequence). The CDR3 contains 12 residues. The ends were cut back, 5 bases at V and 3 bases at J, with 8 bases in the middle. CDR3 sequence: CASSVQGYEQYF. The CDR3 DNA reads TGTGCCAGCAGTGTACAGGGCTACGAGCAGTACTTC.

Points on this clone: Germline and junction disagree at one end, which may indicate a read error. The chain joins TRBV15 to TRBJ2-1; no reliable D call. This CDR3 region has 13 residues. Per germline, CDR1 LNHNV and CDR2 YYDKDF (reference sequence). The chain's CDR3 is CATSSAKVGKPIF. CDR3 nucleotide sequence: TGTGCCACCAGCAGTGCCAAAGTCGGCAAGCCAATCTTC.

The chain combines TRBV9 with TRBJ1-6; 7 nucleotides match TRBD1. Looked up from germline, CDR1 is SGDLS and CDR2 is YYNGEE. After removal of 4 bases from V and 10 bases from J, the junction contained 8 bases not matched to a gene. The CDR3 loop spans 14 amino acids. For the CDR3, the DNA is TGTGCCAGCAGCCTCGACAGGGCAGCATCACCCCTCCACTTT. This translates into CASSLDRAASPLHF.

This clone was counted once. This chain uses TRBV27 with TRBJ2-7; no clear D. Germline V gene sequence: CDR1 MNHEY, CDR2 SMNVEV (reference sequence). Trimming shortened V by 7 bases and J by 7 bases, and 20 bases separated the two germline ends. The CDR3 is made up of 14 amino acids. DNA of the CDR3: TGTGCCAGCACCCTCGGTGGCAGTGGTGTGGAGCAGTACTTC. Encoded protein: CASTLGGSGVEQYF.

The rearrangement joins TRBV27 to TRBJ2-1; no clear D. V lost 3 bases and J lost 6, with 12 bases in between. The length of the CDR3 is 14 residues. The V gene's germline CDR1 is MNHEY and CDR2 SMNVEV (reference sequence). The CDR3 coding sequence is TGTGCCAGCAGTTTCAACACTGGGGTCAATGAGCAGTTCTTC. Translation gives CASSFNTGVNEQFF.

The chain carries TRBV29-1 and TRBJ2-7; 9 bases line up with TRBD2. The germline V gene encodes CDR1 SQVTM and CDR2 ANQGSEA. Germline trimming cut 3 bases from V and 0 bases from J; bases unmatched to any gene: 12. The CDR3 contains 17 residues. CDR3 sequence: CSVDKVSTSGFSYEQYF. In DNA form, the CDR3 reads TGCAGCGTTGATAAAGTATCCACTAGCGGGTTCTCCTACGAGCAGTACTTC.

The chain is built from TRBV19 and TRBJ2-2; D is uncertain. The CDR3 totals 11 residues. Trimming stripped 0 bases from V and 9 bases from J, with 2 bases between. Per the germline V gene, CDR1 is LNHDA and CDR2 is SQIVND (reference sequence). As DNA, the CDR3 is TGTGCCAGTAGTATAGAAAGGGAGCTGTTTTTT. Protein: CASSIERELFF.

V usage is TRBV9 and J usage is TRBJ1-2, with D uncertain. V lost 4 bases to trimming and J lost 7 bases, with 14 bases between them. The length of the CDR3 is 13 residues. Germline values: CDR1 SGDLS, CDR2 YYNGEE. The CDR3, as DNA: TGTGCCAGCAGCTTCACGGTAAAGAGTGGCTACACCTTC. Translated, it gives CASSFTVKSGYTF.

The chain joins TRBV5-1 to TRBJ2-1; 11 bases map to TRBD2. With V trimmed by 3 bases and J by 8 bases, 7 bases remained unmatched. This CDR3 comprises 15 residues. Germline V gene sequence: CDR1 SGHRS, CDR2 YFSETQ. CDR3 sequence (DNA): TGCGCCAGCAGCTATAGCGGGAGGGCGGTGGATGAGCAGTTCTTC. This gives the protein CASSYSGRAVDEQFF. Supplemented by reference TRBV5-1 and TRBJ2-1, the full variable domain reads KAGVTQTPRYLIKTRGQQVTLSCSPISGHRSVSWYQQTPGQGLQFLFEYFSETQRNKGNFPGRFSGRQFSNSRSEMNVSTLELGDSALYLCASSYSGRAVDEQFFGPGTRLTVL.

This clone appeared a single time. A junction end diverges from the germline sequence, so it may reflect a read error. DNA of the CDR3: TGCAGCGCTGAACAGGGGATTGCTGGAAACACCATATATTTT. Its translation is CSAEQGIAGNTIYF. The gene calls are TRBV29-1 and TRBJ1-3; 7 bases fit TRBD1. CDR1 is SQVTM, CDR2 ANQGSEA, per germline. The CDR3 runs to 14 residues.

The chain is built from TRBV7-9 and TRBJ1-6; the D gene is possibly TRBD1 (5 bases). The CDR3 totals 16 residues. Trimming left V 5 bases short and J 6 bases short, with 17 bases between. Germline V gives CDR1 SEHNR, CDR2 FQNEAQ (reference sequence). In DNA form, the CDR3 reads TGTGCCAGCAGCAACCAGGGAGGGCTGGGTAATTCACCCCTCCACTTT. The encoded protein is CASSNQGGLGNSPLHF.

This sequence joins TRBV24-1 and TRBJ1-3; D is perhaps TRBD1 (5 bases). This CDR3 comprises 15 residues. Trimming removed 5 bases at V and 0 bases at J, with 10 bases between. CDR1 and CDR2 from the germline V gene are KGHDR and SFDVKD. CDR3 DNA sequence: TGTGCCACCAGTGTCCGCAGGGTCTCTGGAAACACCATATATTTT. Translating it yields CATSVRRVSGNTIYF.

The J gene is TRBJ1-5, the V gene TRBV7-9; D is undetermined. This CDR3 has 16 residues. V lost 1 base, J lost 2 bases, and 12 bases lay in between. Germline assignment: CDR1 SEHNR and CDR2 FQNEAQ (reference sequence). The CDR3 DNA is TGTGCCAGCAGCTTAGGAAGTGGCTCGGGCAATCAGCCCCAGCATTTT. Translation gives CASSLGSGSGNQPQHF.

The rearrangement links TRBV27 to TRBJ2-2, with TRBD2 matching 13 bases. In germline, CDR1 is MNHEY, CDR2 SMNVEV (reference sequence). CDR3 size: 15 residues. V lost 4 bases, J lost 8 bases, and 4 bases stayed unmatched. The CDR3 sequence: CASSSGLAGRGELFF. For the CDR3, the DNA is TGTGCCAGCAGTTCGGGACTAGCGGGGAGAGGGGAGCTGTTTTTT.

The CDR3 protein is CAISDRRGDRGYNEQFF. Written as DNA, the CDR3 is TGTGCCATCAGTGATCGCAGGGGGGACAGGGGCTACAATGAGCAGTTCTTC. The J gene is TRBJ2-1, the V gene TRBV10-3, with TRBD1 matching over 10 bases. Germline CDR1 and CDR2: ENHRY and SYGVKD. The CDR3 contains 17 residues. J was trimmed by 3 bases and V by 3 bases; bases with no gene match: 8.

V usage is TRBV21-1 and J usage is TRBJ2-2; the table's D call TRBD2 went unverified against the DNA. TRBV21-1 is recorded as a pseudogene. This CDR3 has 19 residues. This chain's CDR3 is CASTASGTSGGPNTGELFF. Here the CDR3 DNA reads TGTGCCAGCACCGCTTCCGGGACTAGCGGGGGGCCGAACACCGGGGAGCTGTTTTTT.

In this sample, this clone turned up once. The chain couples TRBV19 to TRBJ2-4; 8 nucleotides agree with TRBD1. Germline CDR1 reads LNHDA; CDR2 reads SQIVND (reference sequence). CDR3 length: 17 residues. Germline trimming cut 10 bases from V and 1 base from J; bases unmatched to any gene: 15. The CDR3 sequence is CATAGRQGTVAKNIQYF. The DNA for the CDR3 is TGTGCCACCGCGGGAAGACAGGGGACGGTGGCCAAAAACATTCAGTACTTC.

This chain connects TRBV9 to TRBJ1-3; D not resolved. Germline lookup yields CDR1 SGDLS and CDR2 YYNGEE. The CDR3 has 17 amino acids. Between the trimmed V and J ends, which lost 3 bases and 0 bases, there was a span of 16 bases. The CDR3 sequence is CASSGTASLSSGNTIYF. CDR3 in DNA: TGTGCCAGCAGCGGAACAGCCTCCCTGAGCTCTGGAAACACCATATATTTT.

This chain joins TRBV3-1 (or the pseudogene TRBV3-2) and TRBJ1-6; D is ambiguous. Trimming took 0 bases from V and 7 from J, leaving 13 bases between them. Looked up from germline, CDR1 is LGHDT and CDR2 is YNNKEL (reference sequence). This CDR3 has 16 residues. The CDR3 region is CASSQDSGLSNSPLHF. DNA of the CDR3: TGTGCCAGCAGCCAAGATTCAGGACTGAGCAATTCACCCCTCCACTTT.

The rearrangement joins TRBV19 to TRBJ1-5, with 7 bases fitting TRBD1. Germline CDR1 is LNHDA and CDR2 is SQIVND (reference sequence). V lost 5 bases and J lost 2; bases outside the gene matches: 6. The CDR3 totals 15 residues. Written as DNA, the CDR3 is TGTGCCAGTAGTGTACAGGGGAAGGGCAATCAGCCCCAGCATTTT. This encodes CASSVQGKGNQPQHF.

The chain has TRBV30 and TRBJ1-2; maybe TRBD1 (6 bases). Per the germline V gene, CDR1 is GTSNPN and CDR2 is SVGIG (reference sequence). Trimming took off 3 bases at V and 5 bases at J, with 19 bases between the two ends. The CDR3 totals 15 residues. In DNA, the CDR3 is TGTGCCTGGAGGGGAAAAGGGGGGTACAAATATGGCTACACCTTC. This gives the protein CAWRGKGGYKYGYTF.

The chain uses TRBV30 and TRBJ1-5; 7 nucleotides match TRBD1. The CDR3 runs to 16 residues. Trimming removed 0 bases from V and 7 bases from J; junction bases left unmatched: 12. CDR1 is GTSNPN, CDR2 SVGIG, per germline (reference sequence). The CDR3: CAWSVQRTGPNQPQHF. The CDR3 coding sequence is TGTGCCTGGAGTGTCCAGCGGACAGGCCCCAACCAGCCCCAGCATTTT.

CDR3 in amino acids: CASRRDRATNEKLFF. Here the CDR3 DNA reads TGCGCCAGCAGGCGAGACAGAGCAACTAATGAAAAACTGTTTTTT. This rearrangement joins TRBV5-1 to TRBJ1-4; maybe TRBD1 (5 bases). V shed 5 bases and J shed 0 bases, with 11 bases lying between them. This CDR3 is 15 amino acids long. From germline, CDR1 is SGHRS and CDR2 YFSETQ.

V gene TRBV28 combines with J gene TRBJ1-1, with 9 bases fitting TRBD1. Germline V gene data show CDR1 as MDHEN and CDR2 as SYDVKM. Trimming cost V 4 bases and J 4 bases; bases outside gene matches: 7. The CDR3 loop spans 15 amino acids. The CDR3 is CASSSIGQGSTEAFF. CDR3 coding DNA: TGTGCCAGCAGTTCAATAGGACAGGGGAGCACTGAAGCTTTCTTT.

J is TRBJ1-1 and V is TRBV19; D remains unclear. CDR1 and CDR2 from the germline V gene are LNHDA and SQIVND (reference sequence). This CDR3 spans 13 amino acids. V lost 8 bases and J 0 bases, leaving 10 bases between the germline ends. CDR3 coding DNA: TGTGCCAGTGGTCCGGGTATGAACACTGAAGCTTTCTTT. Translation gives CASGPGMNTEAFF.